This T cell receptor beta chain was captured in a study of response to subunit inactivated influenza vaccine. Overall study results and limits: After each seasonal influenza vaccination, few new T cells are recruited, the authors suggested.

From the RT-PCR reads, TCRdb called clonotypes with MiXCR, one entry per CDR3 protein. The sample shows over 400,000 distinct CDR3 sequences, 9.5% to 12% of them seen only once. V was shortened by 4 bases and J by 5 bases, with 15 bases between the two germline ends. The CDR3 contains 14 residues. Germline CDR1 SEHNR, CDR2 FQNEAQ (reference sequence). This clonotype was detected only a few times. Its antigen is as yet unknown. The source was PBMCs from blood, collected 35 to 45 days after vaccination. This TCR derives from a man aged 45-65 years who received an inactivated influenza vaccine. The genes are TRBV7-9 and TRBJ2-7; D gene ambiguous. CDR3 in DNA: TGTGCCAGCAGCTCTGAACGGTTGACCGACGAGCAGTACTTC. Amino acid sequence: CASSSERLTDEQYF.